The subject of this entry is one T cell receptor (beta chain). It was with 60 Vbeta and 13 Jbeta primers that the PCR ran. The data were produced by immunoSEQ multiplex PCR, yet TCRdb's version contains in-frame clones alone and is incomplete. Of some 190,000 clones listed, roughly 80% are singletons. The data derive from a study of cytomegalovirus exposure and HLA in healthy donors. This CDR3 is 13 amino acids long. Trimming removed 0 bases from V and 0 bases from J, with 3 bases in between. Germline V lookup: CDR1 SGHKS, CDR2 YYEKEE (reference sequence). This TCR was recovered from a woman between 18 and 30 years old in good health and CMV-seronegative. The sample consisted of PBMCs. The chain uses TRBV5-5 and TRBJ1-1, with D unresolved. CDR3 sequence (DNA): TGTGCCAGCAGCTTGGGTATGAACACTGAAGCTTTCTTT. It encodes CASSLGMNTEAFF. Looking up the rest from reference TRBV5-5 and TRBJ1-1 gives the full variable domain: DAGVTQSPTHLIKTRGQQVTLRCSPISGHKSVSWYQQVLGQGPQFIFQYYEKEERGRGNFPDRFSARQFPNYSSELNVNALLLGDSALYLCASSLGMNTEAFFGQGTRLTVV.